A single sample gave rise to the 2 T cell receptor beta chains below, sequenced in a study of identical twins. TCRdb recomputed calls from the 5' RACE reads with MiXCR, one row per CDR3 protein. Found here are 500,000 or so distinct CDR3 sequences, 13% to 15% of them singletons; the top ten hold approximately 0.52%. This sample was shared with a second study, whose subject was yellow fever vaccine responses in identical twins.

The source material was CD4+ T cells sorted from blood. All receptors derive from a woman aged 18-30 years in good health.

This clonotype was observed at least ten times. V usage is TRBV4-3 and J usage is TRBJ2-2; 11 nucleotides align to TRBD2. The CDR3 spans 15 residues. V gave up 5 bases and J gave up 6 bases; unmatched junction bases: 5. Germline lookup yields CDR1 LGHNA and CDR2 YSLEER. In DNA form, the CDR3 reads TGCGCCAGCAGCTTTAGCGGGAGGGCCGCCGGGGAGCTGTTTTTT. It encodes CASSFSGRAAGELFF.

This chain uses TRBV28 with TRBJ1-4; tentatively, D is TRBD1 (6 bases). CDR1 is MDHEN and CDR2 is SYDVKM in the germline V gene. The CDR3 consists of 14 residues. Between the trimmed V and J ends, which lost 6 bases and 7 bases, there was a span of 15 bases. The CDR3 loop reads CASSDGTPLEKLFF. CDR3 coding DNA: TGTGCCAGCAGCGACGGGACACCTCTTGAAAAACTGTTTTTT.